This record covers a single T cell receptor (beta chain). The record originates from a study of blood T cell repertoires in COVID-19. In the study overall: The samples span acute and convalescent COVID-19 from the United States, Italy and Spain.

Sequencing was performed with immunoSEQ multiplex PCR; in TCRdb, only in-frame clones are kept and a portion is missing. The sample shows more than 200,000 clones, around 86% of them seen only once. V lost 5 bases and J 0 bases, leaving 16 bases between the germline ends. The CDR3 length is 17 residues. Germline values: CDR1 MDHEN, CDR2 SYDVKM. Participants' own reports of clinical history determined their cohort assignment. The sample consisted of PBMCs or T cells enriched from blood (not recorded which). The chain recombines TRBV28 with TRBJ2-2; D ambiguous. The source of this sequence is a young man in a cohort exposed to, infected with or recovered from COVID-19 (not recorded which). CDR3 loop: CASSQRRRNSNTGELFF. The CDR3 DNA reads as TGTGCCAGCAGTCAACGTCGGAGAAACTCGAACACCGGGGAGCTGTTTTTT.